The clone carrying this T cell receptor (beta chain) was counted at least ten times. What it recognizes is unknown. Reliance was placed on clinical symptoms, serum thyroxine, TRAb, thyroid ultrasound and orbital computed tomography for diagnosis. The sample comes from a study of Graves' ophthalmopathy and Graves' hyperthyroidism. Amplification targeted the TCR beta CDR3 regions, with RNA transcripts as the source material. First-round RT-PCR employed HTBI primers, with a second-round multiplex PCR after it. A single record per CDR3 protein comes from TCRdb applying MiXCR to the multiplex PCR reads. The sample carries under 350,000 distinct CDR3 sequences, roughly 15% recorded once. General study points: As the model predicted ophthalmopathy progression, it achieved a sensitivity of 55% to 71% and a specificity of roughly 72%.

CDR1 and CDR2 (germline): LNHDA, SQIVND (reference sequence). The CDR3 has 16 residues. The V gene lost 3 bases and the J gene lost 0 bases, with 12 bases spanning the gap. Sequencing input: peripheral blood. This receptor was obtained from an adult man with Graves' ophthalmopathy. This chain uses TRBV19 with TRBJ1-5, with a tentative D call TRBD1 (6 bases). This CDR3 is CASSIPTGSSNQPQHF. The CDR3, as DNA: TGTGCCAGTAGTATTCCGACAGGTTCTAGCAATCAGCCCCAGCATTTT.